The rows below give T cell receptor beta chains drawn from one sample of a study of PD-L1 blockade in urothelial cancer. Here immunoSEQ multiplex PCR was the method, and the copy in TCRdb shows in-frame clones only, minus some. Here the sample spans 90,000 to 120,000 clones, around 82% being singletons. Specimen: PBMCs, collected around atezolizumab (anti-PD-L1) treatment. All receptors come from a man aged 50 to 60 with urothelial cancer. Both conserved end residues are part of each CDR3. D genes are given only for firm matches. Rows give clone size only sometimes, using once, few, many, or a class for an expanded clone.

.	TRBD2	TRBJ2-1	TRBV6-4	CASSATREGYNEQFF	TGTGCCAGCAGTGCGACGCGGGAGGGGTACAATGAGCAGTTCTTC
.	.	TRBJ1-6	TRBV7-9	CASSLVGGVSPLHF	TGTGCCAGCAGCTTAGTAGGGGGTGTGTCACCCCTCCACTTT
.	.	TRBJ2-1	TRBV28	CASRSASSSSYNEQFF	TGTGCCAGCAGATCGGCTAGCTCCAGCTCCTACAATGAGCAGTTCTTC
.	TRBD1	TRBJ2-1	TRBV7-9	CASSPNSDRMAEQFF	TGTGCCAGCAGCCCTAACTCGGACAGGATGGCTGAGCAGTTCTTC
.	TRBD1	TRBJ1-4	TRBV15	CATSRRSRGLGEKLFF	TGTGCCACCAGCAGACGAAGCAGGGGGCTAGGTGAAAAACTGTTTTTT
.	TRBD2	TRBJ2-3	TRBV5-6	CASSVDFTSGRPGDTQYF	TGTGCCAGCAGCGTCGACTTTACTAGCGGGAGGCCCGGGGATACGCAGTATTTT
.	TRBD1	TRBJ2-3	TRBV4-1	CASSQERTGEAHF	TGCGCCAGCAGCCAAGAAAGGACAGGGGAGGCTCATTTT
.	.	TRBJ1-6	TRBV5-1	CASSLHGTFVAPLHF	TGCGCCAGCAGCTTGCATGGGACTTTTGTCGCACCCCTCCACTTT
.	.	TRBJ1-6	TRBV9	CASSVAAGQVDNSPLHF	TGTGCCAGCAGCGTAGCTGCGGGGCAGGTGGATAATTCACCCCTCCACTTT
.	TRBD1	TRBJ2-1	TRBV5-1	CASSLGGQGGNEQFF	TGCGCCAGCAGCTTGGGGGGACAGGGAGGGAATGAGCAGTTCTTC
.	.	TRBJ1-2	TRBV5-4	CASSLGAGYGYTF	TGTGCCAGCAGCTTGGGCGCCGGCTATGGCTACACCTTC
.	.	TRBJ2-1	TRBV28	CASSLVPGWQFF	TGTGCCAGCAGTCTAGTCCCAGGGTGGCAGTTCTTC
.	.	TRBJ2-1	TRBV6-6	CASVSSLVDEQFF	TGTGCCAGCGTGAGCTCCCTAGTGGATGAGCAGTTCTTC
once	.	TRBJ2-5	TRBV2	CASRPRLGGQETQYF	TGTGCCAGCAGACCGCGGTTGGGAGGCCAAGAGACCCAGTACTTC
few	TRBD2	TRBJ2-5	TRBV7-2	CASSLGTSGRALKETQYF	TGTGCCAGCAGCCTGGGGACTAGCGGGAGGGCCCTCAAAGAGACCCAGTACTTC
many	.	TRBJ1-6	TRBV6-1	CASSESGYTSYNSPLHF	TGTGCCAGCAGTGAATCAGGTTACACCTCCTATAATTCACCCCTCCACTTT
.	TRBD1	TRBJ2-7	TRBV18	CASSSGTGAYEQYF	TGTGCCAGCTCATCAGGGACAGGGGCCTACGAGCAGTACTTC
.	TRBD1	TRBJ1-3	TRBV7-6	CASSLQGIGNTIYF	TGTGCCAGCAGCCTACAGGGGATTGGAAACACCATATATTTT
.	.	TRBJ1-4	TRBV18	CASSPQGAGEKLFF	TGTGCCAGCTCACCACAAGGGGCCGGTGAAAAACTGTTTTTT
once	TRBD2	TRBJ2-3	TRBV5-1	CASSLTSGVNSDTQYF	TGCGCCAGCAGCTTGACTAGCGGGGTAAATTCGGATACGCAGTATTTT
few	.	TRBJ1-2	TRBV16	CASSQDVSDIGYTF	TGTGCCAGCAGCCAAGACGTATCAGACATCGGCTACACCTTC
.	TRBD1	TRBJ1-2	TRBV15	CATSSDRGRFGYTF	TGTGCCACCAGCTCGGACAGGGGGCGTTTTGGCTACACCTTC
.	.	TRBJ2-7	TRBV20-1	CSASGKGEQYF	TGCAGTGCTAGCGGGAAGGGCGAGCAGTACTTC
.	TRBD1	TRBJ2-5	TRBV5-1	CASSLVVGGLETQYF	TGCGCCAGCAGCTTGGTTGTAGGGGGCCTAGAGACCCAGTACTTC
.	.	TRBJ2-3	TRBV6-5	CASSYWGVSTDTQYF	TGTGCCAGCAGTTACTGGGGGGTTAGCACAGATACGCAGTATTTT
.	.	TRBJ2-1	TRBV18	CASSRVGTKTYNEQFF	TGTGCCAGCTCACGCGTTGGGACAAAGACCTACAATGAGCAGTTCTTC
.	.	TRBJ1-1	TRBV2	CASRSRAKGFNTEAFF	TGTGCCAGCAGGTCCAGGGCCAAGGGGTTTAACACTGAAGCTTTCTTT
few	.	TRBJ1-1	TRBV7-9	CASRVGVATEAFF	TGTGCCAGCAGGGTGGGCGTTGCCACTGAAGCTTTCTTT
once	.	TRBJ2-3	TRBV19	CASSTAGAVSSYTQYF	TGTGCCAGTAGTACGGCTGGGGCGGTCTCTAGTTATACGCAGTATTTT
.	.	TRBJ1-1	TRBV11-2	CASSPGPRRGLRTEAFF	TGTGCCAGCAGCCCAGGCCCGCGAAGGGGCTTGCGGACTGAAGCTTTCTTT
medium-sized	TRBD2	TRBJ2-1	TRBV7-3	CASSYSGSSGNEQFF	TGTGCCAGCAGTTATAGCGGGAGTAGTGGAAATGAGCAGTTCTTC
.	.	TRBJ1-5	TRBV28	CASGRGQPQHF	TGTGCCAGCGGGAGAGGTCAGCCCCAGCATTTT
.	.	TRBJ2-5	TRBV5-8	CASSLRGDSAMETQYF	TGTGCCAGCAGCTTGCGAGGGGACTCGGCGATGGAGACCCAGTACTTC
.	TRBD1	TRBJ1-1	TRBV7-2	CASSTGTDHTEAFF	TGTGCCAGCAGCACCGGGACAGACCACACTGAAGCTTTCTTT
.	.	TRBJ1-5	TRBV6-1	CASSRGNQPQHF	TGTGCCAGCAGTCGGGGCAATCAGCCCCAGCATTTT
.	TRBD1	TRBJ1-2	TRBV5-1	CASSFGQGDYGYTF	TGCGCCAGCAGCTTCGGACAGGGCGACTATGGCTACACCTTC
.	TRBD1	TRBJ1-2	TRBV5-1	CASSPGQGDNYGYTF	TGCGCCAGCAGCCCGGGACAGGGGGATAACTATGGCTACACCTTC
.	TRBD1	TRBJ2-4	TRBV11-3	CASSNGQGGDIQYF	TGTGCCAGCAGCAACGGACAGGGGGGTGACATTCAGTACTTC
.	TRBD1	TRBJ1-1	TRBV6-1	CASSEDRTGGGEAFF	TGTGCCAGCAGTGAAGATAGGACAGGGGGCGGTGAAGCTTTCTTT
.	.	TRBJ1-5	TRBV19	CASSIDRSQPQHF	TGTGCCAGTAGTATAGATCGGAGTCAGCCCCAGCATTTT
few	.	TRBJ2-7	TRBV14	CASSQGKTPPYEQYF	TGTGCCAGCAGCCAAGGAAAGACTCCTCCCTACGAGCAGTACTTC
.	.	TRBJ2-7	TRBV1	CTSSQDSLAGGYEQYF	TGCACCAGCAGCCAAGATAGTCTAGCGGGAGGGTACGAGCAGTACTTC
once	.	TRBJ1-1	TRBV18	CASSKNSGFETEAFF	TGTGCCAGCTCCAAAAATTCAGGGTTCGAGACTGAAGCTTTCTTT
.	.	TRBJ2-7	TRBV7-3	CASSPQGQFYEQYF	TGTGCCAGCAGCCCCCAAGGACAGTTTTACGAGCAGTACTTC